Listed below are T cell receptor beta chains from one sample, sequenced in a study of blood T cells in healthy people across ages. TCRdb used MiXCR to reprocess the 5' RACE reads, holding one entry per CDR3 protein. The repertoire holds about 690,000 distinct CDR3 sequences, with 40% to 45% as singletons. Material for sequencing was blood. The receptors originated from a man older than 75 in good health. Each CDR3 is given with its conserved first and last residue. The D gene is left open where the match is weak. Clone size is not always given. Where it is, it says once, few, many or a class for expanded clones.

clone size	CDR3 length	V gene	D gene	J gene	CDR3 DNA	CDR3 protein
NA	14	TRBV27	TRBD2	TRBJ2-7	TGTGCCAGCAGCCGAACGGGACTAGCGTACGAGCAGTACTTC	CASSRTGLAYEQYF
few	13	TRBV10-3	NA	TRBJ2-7	TGTGCCATCAGTCGGGACGAAGGCTACGAGCAGTACTTC	CAISRDEGYEQYF
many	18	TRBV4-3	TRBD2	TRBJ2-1	TGCGCCAGCAGCCCCGCGGGTTTCAGTGGAGCGGGGGGACTTGAGCAGTTCTTC	CASSPAGFSGAGGLEQFF
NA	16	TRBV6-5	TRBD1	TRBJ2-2	TGTGCCAGCATCCCAGCCACCGCCACAGGGGTCGGGGAGCTGTTTTTT	CASIPATATGVGELFF
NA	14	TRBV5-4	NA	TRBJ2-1	TGTGCCAGCAGCCGGCGGGGCGGGGACAATGAGCAGTTCTTC	CASSRRGGDNEQFF
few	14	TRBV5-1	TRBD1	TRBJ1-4	TGCGCCAGCAGCGAGGACAGGGCTGGGGAAAAACTGTTTTTT	CASSEDRAGEKLFF
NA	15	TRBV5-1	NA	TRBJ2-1	TGCGCCAGCAGACCAGGGTATTTCCTCTACAATGAGCAGTTCTTC	CASRPGYFLYNEQFF
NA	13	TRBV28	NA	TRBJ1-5	TGTGCCAGCAGTTTAAGGGGGAGTCAGCCCCAGCATTTT	CASSLRGSQPQHF
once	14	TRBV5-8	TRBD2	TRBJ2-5	TGTGCCAGCAGCTTGACGCGGGGGTTTGTGACCCAGTACTTC	CASSLTRGFVTQYF
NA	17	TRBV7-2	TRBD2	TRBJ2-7	TGTGCCAGCAGCTTAGATAATAGCGGGAGCACGCCCTACGAGCAGTACTTC	CASSLDNSGSTPYEQYF
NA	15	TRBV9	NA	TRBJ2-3	TGTGCCAGCACCCTAGGAGGGGGACTCGCCGATACGCAGTATTTT	CASTLGGGLADTQYF
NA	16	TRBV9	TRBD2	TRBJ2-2	TGTGCCAGCAGCGACGGGGGGGCCCGGAACACCGGGGAGCTGTTTTTT	CASSDGGARNTGELFF
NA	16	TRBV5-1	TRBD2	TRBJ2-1	TGCGCCAGCAGCATCACTAGCGGGAGGGCCTCTGTTGAGCAGTTCTTC	CASSITSGRASVEQFF
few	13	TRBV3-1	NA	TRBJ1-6	TGTGCCAGCAGCCCGCGACAGAATTCACCCCTCCACTTT	CASSPRQNSPLHF
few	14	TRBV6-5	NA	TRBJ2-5	TGTGCCAGCAGCCGAGACAGGACCGGAGAGACCCAGTACTTC	CASSRDRTGETQYF
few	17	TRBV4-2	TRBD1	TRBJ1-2	TGTGCCAGCAGCCCGAGGACAGGGGCCGCTTCTAACTATGGCTACACCTTC	CASSPRTGAASNYGYTF
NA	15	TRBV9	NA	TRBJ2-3	TGTGCCAGCAGCGCCCGGGGTCAAGGCACAGATACGCAGTATTTT	CASSARGQGTDTQYF
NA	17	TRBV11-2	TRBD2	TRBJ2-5	TGTGCCAGCAGTGTCCCGGGACTAGCGGGAACGCAAGAGACCCAGTACTTC	CASSVPGLAGTQETQYF